This TCR beta chain comes out of a study of T cells expressing NK-cell markers. No DNA is given; TCRdb re-called the 5' RACE reads and lists each CDR3 protein once. Here the sample table reports 440,000 or so distinct CDR3 sequences. Broader study findings: The study did not resolve the HCMV specificity of expanded NKG2C+ T cell clones.

This CDR3 has 14 residues. Germline V gene data show CDR1 as MNHEY and CDR2 as SVGEGT. With respect to this clonotype: What it binds is not known.

The sequenced sample consisted of blood T cells: a sorted CD56 or NKG2C T cell subset, CD4+ or CD8+ T cells, or bulk PBMC T cells (not recorded which). The chain joins TRBV6-2 or TRBV6-3 to TRBJ2-4. The TCR originated in a woman aged 18 to 75 in good health. The CDR3 spells CASSYSPAGDIQYF.